The 3 T cell receptor beta chains in this list originate from one sample, sequenced in a study of blood T cell repertoires in COVID-19. Sequencing used immunoSEQ multiplex PCR; TCRdb keeps in-frame clones, though not all of them. The sample consists of a few hundred thousand clones, 75% to 90% of them appearing once. Sequencing input: peripheral blood. These receptors were obtained from a woman in her 50s who had recovered from COVID-19.

The chain employs TRBV6-2 or TRBV6-3 and TRBJ2-1; D is possibly TRBD1 (5 bases). CDR3 length: 13 amino acids. V was trimmed by 4 bases and J by 4 bases, leaving 8 bases between them. CDR1 and CDR2 from the germline V gene are MNHEY and SVGEGT. The CDR3 sequence is CASSLQVYNEQFF. The CDR3 DNA reads as TGTGCCAGCAGTTTACAGGTATACAATGAGCAGTTCTTC.

This chain joins TRBV7-2 and TRBJ2-1, with a weak D call TRBD2 (6 bases). Germline V gene sequence: CDR1 SGHTA, CDR2 FQGNSA. The germline V and J ends were trimmed by 1 base and 2 bases, with 9 bases remaining between them. This CDR3 has 15 residues. CDR3 bases: TGTGCCAGCAGCTTAGGGTGGACTACCTACAATGAGCAGTTCTTC. Amino acid sequence: CASSLGWTTYNEQFF.

This chain connects TRBV9 to TRBJ2-7, with 11 bases fitting TRBD1. Per the germline V gene, CDR1 is SGDLS and CDR2 is YYNGEE. V dropped 3 bases and J dropped 6; count of bases not matched to a gene: 5. CDR3 length: 14 residues. CDR3 nucleotide sequence: TGTGCCAGCAGCGCCTTAGGGACAGGGGGCGAGCAGTACTTC. It translates to CASSALGTGGEQYF.